The clone carrying this TCR beta chain was detected ten times or more. CDR1 MGHRA and CDR2 YSYEKL come from the germline V gene. The CDR3 totals 11 residues. V lost 6 bases and J 6 bases, leaving 9 bases between the germline ends. The data derive from a study of blood T cell repertoires in COVID-19. Using immunoSEQ multiplex PCR, the repertoire was profiled, and TCRdb retains in-frame clones only, with some absent. The sample lists around 52,000 clones, about 83% seen once, with approximately 5.2% in the top ten. This TCR came from a human donor in a cohort sampled during active COVID-19. Material: peripheral blood. This chain connects TRBV4-1 to TRBJ2-7; tentative D call: TRBD2 (5 bases). CDR3: CASRDWGEQYF. Written as DNA, the CDR3 is TGCGCCAGCAGGGACTGGGGCGAGCAGTACTTC.